The 31 T cell receptor beta chains presented below share a single source sample, sequenced in a study of blood T cells in healthy people across ages. Together with a sample-barcoded 5' primer, a J-beta primer mix was included in a second PCR lasting roughly 6 to 12 cycles. Via MiXCR, TCRdb re-called the 5' RACE reads, giving one row per CDR3 protein. The data hold about 580,000 distinct CDR3 sequences, with roughly 43% observed a single time. The sample consisted of blood. The receptors were sampled from an older man in good health.

The chain couples TRBV10-3 to TRBJ2-7, with a possible D match to TRBD1 (6 bases). This CDR3 spans 15 amino acids. Germline CDR1 reads ENHRY; CDR2 reads SYGVKD. With 5 bases removed from V and 5 bases from J, the gap between germline ends came to 19 bases. CDR3 DNA sequence: TGTGCCATCAGTCAAATGACAGGCTCTGGAAACGAGCAGTACTTC. The encoded protein is CAISQMTGSGNEQYF.

The V gene is TRBV5-1, the J gene TRBJ1-2, with a possible D match to TRBD1 (5 bases). This CDR3 contains 13 residues. Germline-derived CDR1 and CDR2 are SGHRS and YFSETQ. Deletions cut 0 bases from V and 7 bases from J, with 10 bases between. The CDR3 DNA is TGCGCCAGCAGCTTGGATGGGGCAGGTGGCTACACCTTC. The encoded protein is CASSLDGAGGYTF.

There are a few counts of this clonotype. The rearrangement joins TRBV10-3 to TRBJ2-7, with 9 nucleotides matching TRBD1. With 11 bases clipped from V and 2 bases from J, the junction kept 7 bases outside the gene matches. Germline values: CDR1 ENHRY, CDR2 SYGVKD. This CDR3 comprises 13 residues. The chain's CDR3 is CAGSGTGTYEQYF. CDR3 nucleotide sequence: TGTGCCGGCTCCGGGACAGGGACCTACGAGCAGTACTTC.

J is TRBJ2-1 and V is TRBV4-3; tentatively, D is TRBD2 (6 bases). The J call may be in error: the DNA end matches TRBJ2-7 better. Germline CDR1 is LGHNA and CDR2 is YSLEER. There are 16 residues in the CDR3. The CDR3 coding sequence is TGCGCCAGCAGCCAAGATGGGGGGAATGACTACAATGAGCAGTACTTC. It specifies CASSQDGGNDYNEQYF.

This chain uses TRBV10-3 with TRBJ2-5; 9 bases agree with TRBD1. Trimming at V came to 6 bases and at J to 11 bases, leaving 13 bases not matched to a gene. Looked up from germline, CDR1 is ENHRY and CDR2 is SYGVKD. This CDR3 spans 14 amino acids. For the CDR3, the DNA is TGTGCCATCAGCTGGGACAGGGAAAGTAATGAGCAGTACTTC. Translating it yields CAISWDRESNEQYF.

This chain joins TRBV2 and TRBJ2-1, with 8 bases matching TRBD1. The ends lost 4 bases at V and 5 bases at J; junction bases unmatched: 7. There are 15 residues in the CDR3. Germline loops: CDR1 SNHLY, CDR2 FYNNEI. CDR3 coding DNA: TGTGCCAGCAGTGGAACAGGGGGGTGGGACAATGAGCAGTTCTTC. It translates to CASSGTGGWDNEQFF.

The V gene is TRBV3-1, the J gene TRBJ2-4; D perhaps matches TRBD2 (5 bases). CDR3 size: 16 residues. Germline V gene data show CDR1 as LGHDT and CDR2 as YNNKEL (reference sequence). V lost 5 bases and J lost 8, with 22 bases in between. In DNA form, the CDR3 reads TGTGCCAGCAGCTCCTCGGGTCAGCGGCCCATTGACATTCAGTACTTC. Residues: CASSSSGQRPIDIQYF.

This clonotype was detected only a few times. The DNA for the CDR3 is TGTGCCAGCAGACAGAACAGGGGAGAAGAGACCCAGTACTTC. Protein sequence: CASRQNRGEETQYF. This sequence joins TRBV7-9 and TRBJ2-5; TRBD1 matches 7 bases. The CDR3 covers 14 residues. J lost 3 bases, V lost 6 bases, and 7 bases had no gene match. In germline, CDR1 is SEHNR, CDR2 FQNEAQ (reference sequence).

The chain employs TRBV7-2 and TRBJ2-7; the match to TRBD1 covers 7 bases. This CDR3 has 15 residues. Germline CDR1 SGHTA, CDR2 FQGNSA. V trimming: 5 bases; J trimming: 1 base; junction bases outside the gene matches: 8. The CDR3 sequence: CASSTDRARSYEQYF. For the CDR3, the DNA is TGTGCCAGCAGCACAGACAGGGCTCGATCCTACGAGCAGTACTTC.

The table lists this clonotype with a few counts. The rearrangement uses TRBV7-3 and TRBJ2-3; D is perhaps TRBD1 or TRBD2 (6 bases each). Germline V gives CDR1 SGHTA, CDR2 FQGTGA. Trimming removed 5 bases from V and 2 bases from J, with 14 bases in between. The CDR3 contains 15 residues. The CDR3 loop reads CASSRNGGPTDTQYF. The CDR3 DNA sequence: TGTGCCAGCAGCCGAAATGGGGGGCCCACAGATACGCAGTATTTT.

This clonotype was detected only a few times. In nucleotides, the CDR3 is TGCAGTGCTAGAGGGGACAGGGGCTCCTACGAGCAGTACTTC. Its protein product is CSARGDRGSYEQYF. The V and J genes are TRBV20-1 and TRBJ2-7; 10 nucleotides align to TRBD1. This CDR3 is 14 amino acids long. Germline CDR1 DFQATT, CDR2 SNEGSKA (reference sequence). V trimming: 1 base; J trimming: 0 bases; junction bases outside the gene matches: 0.

This clonotype was detected only a few times. The chain combines TRBV10-3 with TRBJ1-2, with 8 bases matching TRBD1. Germline values: CDR1 ENHRY, CDR2 SYGVKD. There are 14 residues in the CDR3. With V trimmed by 5 bases and J by 1 base, 3 bases remained unmatched. For the CDR3, the DNA is TGTGCCATCAGTACGACAGGGGATAACTATGGCTACACCTTC. Translated, it gives CAISTTGDNYGYTF.

In this sample, this clonotype turned up a few times. The V gene is TRBV5-1, the J gene TRBJ2-5, with D possibly being TRBD1 (5 bases). The V end lost 2 bases, the J end lost 2 bases, and 10 bases lay between the germline ends. The CDR3 has 14 amino acids. Germline CDR1 is SGHRS and CDR2 is YFSETQ. The CDR3 is CASSFLTEQETQYF. DNA for the CDR3: TGCGCCAGCAGCTTTCTGACAGAACAAGAGACCCAGTACTTC.

The rearrangement joins TRBV10-3 to TRBJ2-7; D not certain. The length of the CDR3 is 13 residues. Germline V lookup: CDR1 ENHRY, CDR2 SYGVKD. V dropped 9 bases and J dropped 3 bases, with 15 bases sitting between them. The CDR3 sequence is CAIKDVLLYEQYF. The CDR3, as DNA: TGTGCCATTAAGGACGTCCTTCTCTACGAGCAGTACTTC.

V and J are TRBV7-2 and TRBJ1-1; TRBD1 might be the D (6 bases). Germline V lookup: CDR1 SGHTA, CDR2 FQGNSA. This CDR3 has 15 residues. Trimming left V 5 bases short and J 1 base short, with 14 bases between. CDR3 protein: CASSPAGARNTEAFF. CDR3 DNA: TGTGCCAGCAGCCCAGCGGGGGCGCGGAACACTGAAGCTTTCTTT.

There are a few counts of this clonotype. The CDR3 DNA sequence: TGTGCCAGCAGCCAGTCTCGCGAGGTGGGGGAGCAGTACTTC. Translating it yields CASSQSREVGEQYF. The chain is built from TRBV27 and TRBJ2-7; D is unclear. Looked up from germline, CDR1 is MNHEY and CDR2 is SMNVEV (reference sequence). This CDR3 is 14 amino acids long. V shed 6 bases and J shed 7 bases, with 19 bases lying between them.

V is TRBV5-1 and J is TRBJ1-1; possibly TRBD1 for D (5 bases). Germline values: CDR1 SGHRS, CDR2 YFSETQ. The CDR3 loop spans 14 amino acids. Deletions cut 3 bases from V and 2 bases from J, with 11 bases between. In nucleotides, the CDR3 is TGCGCCAGCAGCTCGACAGACAGTAACACTGAAGCTTTCTTT. Translation gives CASSSTDSNTEAFF.

About this clonotype: At one end the junction does not follow the germline gene, possibly because of a read error. The chain has TRBV6-6 and TRBJ1-4, with 8 nucleotides matching TRBD1. This CDR3 region has 16 residues. Germline CDR1 and CDR2: MNHNY and SVGAGI (reference sequence). The CDR3 DNA sequence: TGTGCCGGCAGTTACTCTAGGACAGGGAGAAATGAAAAACTGTTTTTT. Protein product: CAGSYSRTGRNEKLFF.

This clonotype was counted a single time. The J gene is TRBJ1-5, the V gene TRBV6-6, with 8 bases matching TRBD1. The CDR3 runs to 16 residues. CDR1 is MNHNY, CDR2 SVGAGI, per germline (reference sequence). J lost 2 bases, V lost 6 bases, and 9 bases had no gene match. CDR3 residues: CASSFSDRAGNQPQHF. In nucleotides, the CDR3 is TGTGCCAGCAGCTTCTCGGACAGGGCTGGCAATCAGCCCCAGCATTTT.

The chain couples TRBV6-6 to TRBJ2-1; the D gene is possibly TRBD1 (6 bases). Germline V gene lookup returns CDR1 MNHNY and CDR2 SVGAGI (reference sequence). The V and J ends lost 10 bases and 3 bases respectively, with 13 bases between them. CDR3 length equals 13 residues. This CDR3 is CAISRGIYNEQFF. The CDR3 DNA sequence: TGTGCCATATCCAGGGGAATCTACAATGAGCAGTTCTTC.

The rearrangement joins TRBV29-1 to TRBJ2-3; 9 bases are a match to TRBD1. J lost 4 bases, V lost 5 bases, and 10 bases had no gene match. CDR3 length: 15 amino acids. Germline assignment: CDR1 SQVTM and CDR2 ANQGSEA. The CDR3: CSVSRTGAGADTQYF. CDR3 DNA sequence: TGCAGCGTTTCCCGGACAGGGGCTGGCGCAGATACGCAGTATTTT.

This clonotype was observed a single time. The rearrangement links TRBV6-5 to TRBJ2-3; D might be TRBD1 (5 bases). CDR3 length: 15 residues. Trimming removed 0 bases from V and 1 base from J, with 8 bases in between. CDR1 MNHEY and CDR2 SVGAGI come from the germline V gene. CDR3 DNA: TGTGCCAGCAGTTACTCGACAGTACGCACAGATACGCAGTATTTT. Amino acids: CASSYSTVRTDTQYF.

This clonotype has a handful of counts. The V gene is TRBV6-1, the J gene TRBJ2-7; 8 bases map to TRBD1. Germline V lookup: CDR1 MNHNS, CDR2 SASEGT. The CDR3 spans 13 residues. The V gene end was trimmed by 10 bases and the J gene end by 4 bases; junction bases not matched to a gene: 9. CDR3 residues: CATSRDRFYEQYF. Here the CDR3 DNA reads TGTGCCACCTCCCGGGACAGGTTTTACGAGCAGTACTTC.

This clonotype was counted once. The J gene is TRBJ1-2, the V gene TRBV28; no reliable D call. In germline, CDR1 is MDHEN, CDR2 SYDVKM. The CDR3 has 13 residues. The V end lost 11 bases, the J end lost 4 bases, and 17 bases lay between the germline ends. The CDR3 sequence: CAGGRTGPYGYTF. In nucleotides, the CDR3 is TGTGCCGGCGGACGGACCGGCCCCTATGGCTACACCTTC.

This clonotype was seen a few times. As DNA, the CDR3 is TGTGCCAGCAGTTTAAAATTCAGGGGACTAGCGGATACGCAGTATTTT. The encoded protein is CASSLKFRGLADTQYF. The V gene is TRBV27, the J gene TRBJ2-3; the match to TRBD2 covers 10 bases. The V segment lost 2 bases and the J segment 6 bases; nucleotides outside the gene matches: 8. CDR1 is MNHEY and CDR2 is SMNVEV in the germline V gene (reference sequence). The CDR3 runs to 16 residues.

Notes on this clonotype: A much larger clone lies one base from this, so it may be a read error. The chain joins TRBV6-5 to TRBJ1-5; 9 bases match TRBD1. The CDR3 spans 15 residues. From germline, CDR1 is MNHEY and CDR2 SVGAGI. CDR3 coding DNA: TGTGTCAGCAGTCCGGGCGGACAGGGGTATCAGCCCCAGCATTTT. Translated: CVSSPGGQGYQPQHF.

This clonotype was seen many times. The chain couples TRBV6-5 to TRBJ2-3; D may match TRBD1 or TRBD2 (5 bases each). This CDR3 has 13 residues. Germline V CDR1 and CDR2: MNHEY, SVGAGI. The CDR3 loop is CDPRGRSTDTQYF. DNA of the CDR3: TGTGACCCACGGGGCCGAAGCACAGATACGCAGTATTTT.

CDR3 amino acids: CASSWTGSNEQYF. The CDR3 coding sequence is TGTGCCAGCAGCTGGACAGGGTCCAATGAGCAGTACTTC. This sequence joins TRBV7-2 and TRBJ2-7; 8 positions match TRBD1. V dropped 4 bases and J dropped 7; count of bases not matched to a gene: 6. CDR1 is SGHTA and CDR2 is FQGNSA in the germline V gene. The CDR3 is 13 residues long.

The chain joins TRBV7-9 to TRBJ2-2; possibly TRBD1 for D (5 bases). The germline gives CDR1 SEHNR, CDR2 FQNEAQ (reference sequence). CDR3 length: 16 residues. Trimming took 2 bases from V and 3 from J, leaving 13 bases between them. The chain's CDR3 is CASSLTATVYTGELFF. Written as DNA, the CDR3 is TGTGCCAGCAGCTTAACCGCGACAGTTTACACCGGGGAGCTGTTTTTT.

The chain recombines TRBV7-2 with TRBJ2-1; 9 bases line up with TRBD2. Germline trimming cut 1 base from V and 5 bases from J; bases unmatched to any gene: 3. In germline, CDR1 is SGHTA, CDR2 FQGNSA. The CDR3 totals 15 residues. CDR3 bases: TGTGCCAGCAGCTTAGATAGCGGGAGCAACAATGAGCAGTTCTTC. Encoded protein: CASSLDSGSNNEQFF.

The chain recombines TRBV20-1 with TRBJ2-1, with D possibly TRBD2 on 6 matching bases. The CDR3 runs 16 residues. Between the trimmed V and J ends, which lost 0 bases and 6 bases, there was a span of 18 bases. Germline V gene sequence: CDR1 DFQATT, CDR2 SNEGSKA (reference sequence). The CDR3 sequence is CSARDLRQFGGNEQFF. CDR3 coding DNA: TGCAGTGCTAGAGATTTGAGACAGTTCGGGGGCAATGAGCAGTTCTTC.